Sequencing of this TCR beta chain was carried out in a study of blood T cell repertoires in COVID-19. Study-wide context: Sites across the United States, Italy and Spain contributed samples from acute and convalescent COVID-19. T cells, B-cell-depleted T cells, or PBMCs supplied cDNA or gDNA.

The CDR3 contains 14 residues. Germline CDR1 reads SQVTM; CDR2 reads ANQGSEA. Trimming took 6 bases from V and 0 from J; bases not matched to a gene: 4. This clone appeared a few times. In the original analysis: Estimates of nucleated cell counts were drawn from the amplification of reference gene primers. TCRdb's table, derived via immunoSEQ multiplex PCR, lists solely in-frame clones and lacks some. That table gives V, J and clone size, and the DNA gave D and trimming. The repertoire includes 250,000 to 300,000 clones, roughly 90% of them detected once, and about 3% sits in the top ten. The sequence came from a woman aged 25 to 45 with active or convalescent COVID-19. The rearrangement links TRBV29-1 to TRBJ2-3; 9 nucleotides agree with TRBD2. Sequencing was performed on peripheral blood. The DNA for the CDR3 is TGCAGCGTCTGTCTAGCGGGGAGCACAGATACGCAGTATTTT. Translated: CSVCLAGSTDTQYF.